This is a list of T cell receptor beta chains from one sample in a study of CD8+ T cells in alopecia areata. This table comes from immunoSEQ multiplex PCR, and its TCRdb copy is limited to in-frame clones, with some not included. In the table there are some 150,000 clones, less than 80% of which are singletons. The specimen comprised CD8+ T cells sorted from blood, sampled at week 0. Every receptor here comes from a human donor with alopecia areata. Both conserved end residues are part of each CDR3. Each record gives: clone size, V gene, J gene, D gene, CDR3 length, CDR3 protein, CDR3 DNA. A D gene is named only where the DNA matches it firmly. Rows give clone size only sometimes, using once, few, many, or a class for an expanded clone.

>-|TRBV13|TRBJ1-1|-|16
CASSLGRATFNTEAFF
TGTGCCAGCAGCTTAGGTCGTGCGACATTCAACACTGAAGCTTTCTTT
>-|TRBV5-6|TRBJ1-1|-|16
CASSLLTTEMNTEAFF
TGTGCCAGCAGCTTGTTGACGACAGAGATGAACACTGAAGCTTTCTTT
>once|TRBV30|TRBJ1-1|-|11
CAWREAGIAFF
TGTGCCTGGAGGGAGGCAGGGATTGCTTTCTTT
>few|TRBV10-3|TRBJ1-2|-|18
CAISESGMNRDFNYGYTF
TGTGCCATCAGTGAGTCCGGGATGAACAGGGATTTTAACTATGGCTACACCTTC
>-|TRBV2|TRBJ2-3|-|13
CASFTGSTDTQYF
TGTGCCAGCTTTACAGGGTCCACAGATACGCAGTATTTT
>-|TRBV5-1|TRBJ2-7|-|14
CASSFGPRAYEQYF
TGCGCCAGCAGCTTTGGCCCTAGGGCCTACGAGCAGTACTTC
>-|TRBV27|TRBJ2-4|-|15
CASFPGPPTRNIQYF
TGTGCCAGCTTCCCGGGTCCCCCGACCAGAAACATTCAGTACTTC
>-|TRBV2|TRBJ2-3|TRBD2|16
CASSELAGENTDTQYF
TGTGCCAGCAGTGAACTAGCGGGGGAGAACACAGATACGCAGTATTTT
>-|TRBV5-1|TRBJ1-2|-|11
CASSLDGGYTF
TGCGCCAGCAGCTTGGATGGTGGCTACACCTTC
>-|TRBV7-8|TRBJ2-5|-|14
CASSLGGRGETQYF
TGTGCCAGCAGCTTAGGGGGACGGGGAGAGACCCAGTACTTC
>few|TRBV29-1|TRBJ2-7|TRBD2|14
CSVEGQTSYDGQYF
TGCAGCGTTGAAGGTCAGACTAGCTACGACGGGCAGTACTTC
>-|TRBV15|TRBJ1-1|TRBD1|14
CATTPGQVNTEAFF
TGTGCCACCACACCGGGACAGGTGAACACTGAAGCTTTCTTT
>-|TRBV2|TRBJ1-2|-|17
CASSHPIEGQGDYGYTF
TGTGCCAGCAGTCACCCTATCGAGGGCCAGGGCGACTATGGCTACACCTTC
>-|TRBV6-5|TRBJ2-5|-|15
CASSPLPEGQETQYF
TGTGCCAGCAGCCCCCTCCCCGAAGGGCAAGAGACCCAGTACTTC
>-|TRBV29-1|TRBJ2-7|TRBD2|15
CSVRTGLAVSYEQYF
TGCAGCGTCCGAACGGGACTAGCGGTATCCTACGAGCAGTACTTC
>-|TRBV9|TRBJ2-7|TRBD1|15
CASSTLSGTAYEQYF
TGTGCCAGCAGCACCCTATCCGGGACAGCCTACGAGCAGTACTTC
>few|TRBV7-9|TRBJ1-3|TRBD1|16
CASSSGTGDRGNTIYF
TGTGCCAGCAGTTCCGGGACAGGGGATAGAGGAAACACCATATATTTT
>-|TRBV15|TRBJ2-1|-|16
CATSRVPRGVVNEQFF
TGTGCCACCAGCAGAGTACCGCGAGGGGTAGTGAATGAGCAGTTCTTC
>-|TRBV2|TRBJ2-3|-|14
CASRDGASTDTQYF
TGTGCCAGCAGAGACGGGGCAAGCACAGATACGCAGTATTTT
>-|TRBV13|TRBJ1-5|-|12
CASSLGRQPQHF
TGTGCCAGCAGCTTAGGTCGGCAGCCCCAGCATTTT
>-|TRBV13|TRBJ2-3|TRBD1|13
CASSLGQADTQYF
TGTGCCAGCAGCTTGGGACAGGCGGATACGCAGTATTTT
>-|TRBV2|TRBJ2-2|-|15
CASSDSGEDTGELFF
TGTGCCAGCAGTGATTCAGGGGAGGACACCGGGGAGCTGTTTTTT
>-|TRBV5-1|TRBJ1-1|-|12
CASSLGDLEAFF
TGCGCCAGCAGCTTGGGCGACCTTGAAGCTTTCTTT
>-|TRBV5-4|TRBJ2-1|TRBD1|16
CASSLDLTGAYNEQFF
TGTGCCAGCAGCTTGGACCTGACAGGGGCCTACAATGAGCAGTTCTTC
>few|TRBV29-1|TRBJ2-1|-|12
CSVGFGDNEQFF
TGCAGCGTTGGGTTCGGGGACAATGAGCAGTTCTTC
>once|TRBV6-1|TRBJ2-7|TRBD1|18
CASSERDGLDRVLSEQYF
TGTGCCAGCAGTGAAAGGGATGGTCTGGACAGGGTTCTGTCCGAGCAGTACTTC
>-|TRBV15|TRBJ2-2|-|14
CATSRTYRAGELFF
TGTGCCACCAGCAGAACGTACAGGGCGGGGGAGCTGTTTTTT
>-|TRBV2|TRBJ2-1|-|17
CASSEAWRADKYNEQFF
TGTGCCAGCAGTGAAGCGTGGAGGGCAGACAAGTACAATGAGCAGTTCTTC
>-|TRBV27|TRBJ2-3|-|13
CASSTHSADTQYF
TGTGCCAGCAGTACTCATTCCGCAGATACGCAGTATTTT
>-|TRBV25-1|TRBJ2-2|-|16
CASSDTLAANTGELFF
TGTGCCAGCAGTGACACGTTGGCGGCGAACACCGGGGAGCTGTTTTTT
>-|TRBV7-9|TRBJ1-4|-|17
CASSLSPTGTTNEKLFF
TGTGCCAGCAGCTTATCCCCTACAGGGACGACTAATGAAAAACTGTTTTTT
>-|TRBV5-4|TRBJ2-7|TRBD1|12
CASSTGVNEQYF
TGTGCCAGCAGCACAGGGGTGAACGAGCAGTACTTC
>few|TRBV5-1|TRBJ2-1|TRBD2|15
CASSLPAGGRDEQFF
TGCGCCAGCAGCTTGCCAGCGGGGGGTCGGGATGAGCAGTTCTTC
>-|TRBV27|TRBJ1-5|-|13
CASSLQGHQPQHF
TGTGCCAGCAGTTTACAGGGGCACCAGCCCCAGCATTTT
>-|TRBV2|TRBJ2-7|-|12
CASSEWGYEQYF
TGTGCCAGCAGTGAGTGGGGCTACGAGCAGTACTTC
>-|TRBV6-5|TRBJ1-2|-|14
CASSYGRGGYGYTF
TGTGCCAGCAGTTACGGCAGGGGAGGATATGGCTACACCTTC
>-|TRBV6-5|TRBJ2-5|TRBD1|15
CASSPRTGDVETQYF
TGTGCCAGCAGCCCCCGGACAGGGGATGTTGAGACCCAGTACTTC